This T cell receptor beta chain comes out of a study of cytomegalovirus exposure and HLA in healthy donors. Overall study findings and caveats: Accounts indicate the classifier identified cytomegalovirus status with strong specificity and sensitivity. TCR clusters originating in the first cohort tended to co-occur in the approximately 130 validation repertoires, according to a later analysis.

Profiling relied on immunoSEQ multiplex PCR, and the TCRdb table lists in-frame clones only, not all of them. The sample contains more than 250,000 clones, roughly 90% of which appear only once. The CDR3 extends over 16 amino acids. J lost 1 base, V lost 10 bases, and 13 bases had no gene match. In germline, CDR1 is MNHEY, CDR2 SMNVEV (reference sequence). On this clone itself: The antigen is undetermined.

Donors came from a validation cohort of some 130 subjects, distinct from the first 666-subject cohort. The rearrangement joins TRBV27 to TRBJ2-7, with 10 bases identical to TRBD2. This TCR was sampled from a woman between 18 and 29 years old in good health and CMV-seronegative. Source material: PBMCs. The CDR3 DNA reads as TGTGCCACCCGCGGGCTAGCGGGAGTTGTATCCTACGAGCAGTACTTC. Residues: CATRGLAGVVSYEQYF.